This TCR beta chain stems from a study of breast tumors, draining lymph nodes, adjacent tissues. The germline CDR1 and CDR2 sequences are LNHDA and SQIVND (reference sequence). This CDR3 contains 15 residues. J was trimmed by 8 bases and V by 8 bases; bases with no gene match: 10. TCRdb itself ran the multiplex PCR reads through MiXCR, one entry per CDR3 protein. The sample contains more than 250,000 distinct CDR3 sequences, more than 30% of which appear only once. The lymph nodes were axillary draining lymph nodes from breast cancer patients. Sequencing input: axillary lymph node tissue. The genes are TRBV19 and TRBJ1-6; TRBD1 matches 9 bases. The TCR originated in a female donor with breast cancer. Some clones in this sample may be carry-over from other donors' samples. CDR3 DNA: TGTGCCAGTCAGGAGGTGGACAGGGGTTATTCACCCCTCCACTTT. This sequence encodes CASQEVDRGYSPLHF.